This T cell receptor (beta chain) comes out of a study of blood T cell repertoires in COVID-19. About the research overall: Spain, Italy and the United States supplied samples that represented acute and convalescent COVID-19. In each case, the material was cDNA or gDNA derived from T cells, B-cell-depleted T cells, or PBMCs.

Trimming took 3 bases from V and 3 from J, leaving 13 bases between them. Germline V gives CDR1 SGDLS, CDR2 YYNGEE. There are 15 residues in the CDR3. Measured with immunoSEQ multiplex PCR; TCRdb has only the in-frame clones, and not every one. The sample has some 220,000 clones; approximately 81% are singletons. This clonotype was sampled from an elderly woman with active or convalescent COVID-19. V gene TRBV9 combines with J gene TRBJ1-5, with D perhaps TRBD1 (6 bases). The sample taken for sequencing was peripheral blood. CDR3 DNA: TGTGCCAGCAGCGCCCAGGACAGCCCCAATCAGCCCCAGCATTTT. Protein product: CASSAQDSPNQPQHF.